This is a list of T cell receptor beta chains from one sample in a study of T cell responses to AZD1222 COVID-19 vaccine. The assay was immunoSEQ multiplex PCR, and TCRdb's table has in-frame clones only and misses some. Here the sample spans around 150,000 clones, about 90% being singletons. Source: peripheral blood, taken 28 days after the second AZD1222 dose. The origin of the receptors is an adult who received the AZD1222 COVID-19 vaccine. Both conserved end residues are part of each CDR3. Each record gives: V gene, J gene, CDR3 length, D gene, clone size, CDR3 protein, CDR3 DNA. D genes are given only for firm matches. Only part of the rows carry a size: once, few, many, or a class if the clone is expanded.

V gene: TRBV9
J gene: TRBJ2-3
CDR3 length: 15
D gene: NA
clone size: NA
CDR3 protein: CASSGQLGPTDTQYF
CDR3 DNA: TGTGCCAGCAGCGGACAGCTGGGGCCCACAGATACGCAGTATTTT

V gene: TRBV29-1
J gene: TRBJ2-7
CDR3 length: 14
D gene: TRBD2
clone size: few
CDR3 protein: CSALAAQNSYEQYF
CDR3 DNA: TGCAGCGCCCTAGCGGCCCAAAACTCCTACGAGCAGTACTTC

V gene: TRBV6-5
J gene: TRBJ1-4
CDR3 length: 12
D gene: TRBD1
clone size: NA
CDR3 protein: CASRTGVEKLFF
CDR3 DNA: TGTGCCAGCAGGACAGGGGTGGAAAAACTGTTTTTT

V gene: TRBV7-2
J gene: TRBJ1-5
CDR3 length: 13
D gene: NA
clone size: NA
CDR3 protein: CASSFSGNQPQHF
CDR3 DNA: TGTGCCAGCAGCTTCTCTGGCAATCAGCCCCAGCATTTT

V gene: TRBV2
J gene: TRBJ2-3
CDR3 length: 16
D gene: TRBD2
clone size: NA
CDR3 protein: CASSPLAGGLKDTQYF
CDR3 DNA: TGTGCCAGCAGTCCACTAGCGGGGGGGCTAAAAGATACGCAGTATTTT

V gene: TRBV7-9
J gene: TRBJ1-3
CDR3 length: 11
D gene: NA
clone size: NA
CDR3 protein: CASSFRNTIYF
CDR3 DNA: TGTGCCAGCAGCTTCCGAAACACCATATATTTT

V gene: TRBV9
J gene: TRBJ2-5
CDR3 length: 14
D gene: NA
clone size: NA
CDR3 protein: CASSVAAAGETQYF
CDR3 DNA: TGTGCCAGCAGCGTAGCGGCAGCCGGGGAGACCCAGTACTTC

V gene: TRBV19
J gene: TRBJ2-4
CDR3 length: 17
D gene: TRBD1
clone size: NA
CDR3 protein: CASSIEGDRGAKNIQYF
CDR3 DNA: TGTGCCAGTAGTATAGAAGGGGACAGGGGGGCCAAAAACATTCAGTACTTC

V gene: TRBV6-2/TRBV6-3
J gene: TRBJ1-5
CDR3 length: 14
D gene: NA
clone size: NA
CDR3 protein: CASSYSGGNQPQHF
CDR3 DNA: TGTGCCAGCAGTTACTCGGGCGGCAATCAGCCCCAGCATTTT

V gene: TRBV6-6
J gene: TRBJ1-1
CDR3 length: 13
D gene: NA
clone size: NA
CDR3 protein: CASSYDSSKGAFF
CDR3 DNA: TGTGCCAGCAGTTACGACTCCTCCAAAGGAGCTTTCTTT

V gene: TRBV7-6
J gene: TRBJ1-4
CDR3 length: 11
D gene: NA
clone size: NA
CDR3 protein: CASSLDEKLFF
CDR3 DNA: TGTGCCAGCAGCTTAGACGAAAAACTGTTTTTT

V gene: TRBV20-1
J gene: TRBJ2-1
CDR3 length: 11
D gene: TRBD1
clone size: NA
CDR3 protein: CSARLQGGQFF
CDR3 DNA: TGCAGTGCTAGATTACAGGGGGGCCAGTTCTTC

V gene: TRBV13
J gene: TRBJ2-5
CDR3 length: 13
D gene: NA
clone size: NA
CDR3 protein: CASSYPGSETQYF
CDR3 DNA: TGTGCCAGCAGCTACCCGGGGTCAGAGACCCAGTACTTC

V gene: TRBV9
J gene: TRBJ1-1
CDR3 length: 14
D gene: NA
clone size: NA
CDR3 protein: CASSVDWGNTEAFF
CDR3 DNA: TGTGCCAGCAGCGTAGACTGGGGAAACACTGAAGCTTTCTTT

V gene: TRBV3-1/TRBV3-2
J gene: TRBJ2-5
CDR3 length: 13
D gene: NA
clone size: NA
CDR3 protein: CASSRRRVETQYF
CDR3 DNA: TGTGCCAGCAGCCGGAGAAGGGTCGAGACCCAGTACTTC

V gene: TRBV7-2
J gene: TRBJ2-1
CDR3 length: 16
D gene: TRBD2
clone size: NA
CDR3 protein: CASSLGPSGASYEQFF
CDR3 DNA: TGTGCCAGCAGCTTAGGTCCTAGCGGGGCTAGCTATGAGCAGTTCTTC

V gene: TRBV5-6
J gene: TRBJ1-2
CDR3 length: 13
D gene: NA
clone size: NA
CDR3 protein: CASSGTPNYGYTF
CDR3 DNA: TGTGCCAGCAGCGGGACTCCTAACTATGGCTACACCTTC

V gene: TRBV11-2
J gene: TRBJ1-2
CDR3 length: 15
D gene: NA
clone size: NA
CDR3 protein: CASSLNGANSYGYTF
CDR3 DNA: TGTGCCAGCAGCTTAAACGGGGCTAATAGCTATGGCTACACCTTC

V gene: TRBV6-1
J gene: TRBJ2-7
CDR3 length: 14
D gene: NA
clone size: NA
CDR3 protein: CASSELWGDYEQYF
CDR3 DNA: TGTGCCAGCAGTGAACTTTGGGGGGACTACGAGCAGTACTTC

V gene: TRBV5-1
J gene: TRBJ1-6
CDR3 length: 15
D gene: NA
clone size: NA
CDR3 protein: CASSLVGWGNSPLHF
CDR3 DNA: TGCGCCAGCAGCTTGGTGGGGTGGGGTAATTCACCCCTCCACTTT

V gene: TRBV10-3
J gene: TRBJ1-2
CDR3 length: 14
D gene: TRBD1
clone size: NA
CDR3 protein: CAIESGTGRDGYTF
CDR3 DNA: TGTGCCATCGAGAGTGGGACAGGGAGGGATGGCTACACCTTC

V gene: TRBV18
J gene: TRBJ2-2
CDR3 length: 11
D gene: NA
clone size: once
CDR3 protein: CASSPSGELFF
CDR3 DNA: TGTGCCAGCTCACCGTCCGGGGAGCTGTTTTTT

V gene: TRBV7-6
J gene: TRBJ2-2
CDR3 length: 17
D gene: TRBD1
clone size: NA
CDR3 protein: CASSFGEDRANTGELFF
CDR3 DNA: TGTGCCAGCAGCTTCGGAGAGGACAGGGCGAACACCGGGGAGCTGTTTTTT

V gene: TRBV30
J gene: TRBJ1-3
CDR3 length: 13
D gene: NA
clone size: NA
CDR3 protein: CAWRPLGGNTIYF
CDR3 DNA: TGTGCCTGGAGGCCTTTAGGTGGAAACACCATATATTTT

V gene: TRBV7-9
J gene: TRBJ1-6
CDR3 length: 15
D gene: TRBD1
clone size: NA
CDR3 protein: CASSRDRGRRSPLHF
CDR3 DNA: TGTGCCAGCAGCCGGGACAGGGGGCGTCGTTCACCCCTCCACTTT

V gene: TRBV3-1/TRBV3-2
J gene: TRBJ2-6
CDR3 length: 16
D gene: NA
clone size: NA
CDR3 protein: CASSQDRGSGANVLTF
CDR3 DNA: TGTGCCAGCAGCCAAGATAGGGGATCTGGGGCCAACGTCCTGACTTTC

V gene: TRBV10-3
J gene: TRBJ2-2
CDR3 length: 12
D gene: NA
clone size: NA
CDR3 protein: CAISRTEGELFF
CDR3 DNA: TGTGCCATCAGCCGGACTGAGGGGGAGCTGTTTTTT

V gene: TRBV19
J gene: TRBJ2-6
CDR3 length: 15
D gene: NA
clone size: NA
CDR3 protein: CASNLVGSGANVLTF
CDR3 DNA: TGTGCCAGTAACCTCGTGGGGTCTGGGGCCAACGTCCTGACTTTC

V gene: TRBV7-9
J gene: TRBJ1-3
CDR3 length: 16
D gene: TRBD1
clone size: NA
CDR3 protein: CASSLWGQGDGNTIYF
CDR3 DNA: TGTGCCAGCAGCTTATGGGGACAGGGTGACGGAAACACCATATATTTT

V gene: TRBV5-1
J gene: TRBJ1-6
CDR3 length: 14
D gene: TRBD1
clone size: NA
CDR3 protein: CASGTGGDGSPLHF
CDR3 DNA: TGCGCCAGCGGGACAGGGGGCGATGGCTCACCCCTCCACTTT

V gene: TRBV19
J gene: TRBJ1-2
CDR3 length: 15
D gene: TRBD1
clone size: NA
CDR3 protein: CASEAWTGGNYGYTF
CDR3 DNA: TGTGCCAGTGAGGCGTGGACAGGGGGAAACTATGGCTACACCTTC

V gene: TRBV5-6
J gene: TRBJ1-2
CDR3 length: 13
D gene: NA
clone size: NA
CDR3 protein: CASSLDRVWGYTF
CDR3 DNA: TGTGCCAGCAGCTTGGACAGGGTTTGGGGCTACACCTTC

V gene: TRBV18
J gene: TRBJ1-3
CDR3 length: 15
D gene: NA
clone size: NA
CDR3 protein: CASSPPGDSGNTIYF
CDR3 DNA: TGTGCCAGCTCACCACCTGGGGACTCTGGAAACACCATATATTTT

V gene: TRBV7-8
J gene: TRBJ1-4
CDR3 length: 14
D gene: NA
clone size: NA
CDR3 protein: CASSQARGGEKLFF
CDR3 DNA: TGTGCCAGCAGCCAGGCCAGGGGAGGTGAAAAACTGTTTTTT

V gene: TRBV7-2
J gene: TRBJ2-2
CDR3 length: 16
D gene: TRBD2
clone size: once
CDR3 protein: CASSFGAGGRTGELFF
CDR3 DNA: TGTGCCAGCAGCTTTGGAGCGGGGGGGCGAACCGGGGAGCTGTTTTTT

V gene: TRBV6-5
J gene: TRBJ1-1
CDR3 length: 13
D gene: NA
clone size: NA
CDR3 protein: CASRPDALDEAFF
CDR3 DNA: TGTGCCAGCAGGCCGGACGCTCTCGATGAAGCTTTCTTT

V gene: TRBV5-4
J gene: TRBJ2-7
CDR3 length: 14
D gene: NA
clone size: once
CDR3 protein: CASSLGPPNYEQYF
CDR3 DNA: TGTGCCAGCAGCTTGGGGCCCCCAAACTACGAGCAGTACTTC

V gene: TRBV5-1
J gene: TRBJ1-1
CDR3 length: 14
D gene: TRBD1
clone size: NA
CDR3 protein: CASSLGQGLTEAFF
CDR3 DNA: TGCGCCAGCAGCTTGGGACAGGGATTGACTGAAGCTTTCTTT

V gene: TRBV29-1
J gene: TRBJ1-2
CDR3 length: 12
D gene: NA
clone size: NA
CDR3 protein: CSGRWEGEGYTF
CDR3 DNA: TGCAGCGGCCGCTGGGAGGGAGAGGGCTACACCTTC

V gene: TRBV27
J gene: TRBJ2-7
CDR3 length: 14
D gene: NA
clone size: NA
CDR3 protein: CASSYAPDSYEQYF
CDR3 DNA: TGTGCCAGCAGTTATGCTCCCGACTCCTACGAGCAGTACTTC

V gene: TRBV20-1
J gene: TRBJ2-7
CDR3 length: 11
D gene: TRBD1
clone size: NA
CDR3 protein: CSAQTGYEQYF
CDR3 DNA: TGCAGTGCCCAGACAGGGTACGAGCAGTACTTC

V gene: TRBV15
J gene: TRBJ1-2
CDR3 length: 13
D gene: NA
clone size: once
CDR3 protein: CATSRDRRLGYTF
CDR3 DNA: TGTGCCACCAGCAGAGATCGTAGACTAGGCTACACCTTC